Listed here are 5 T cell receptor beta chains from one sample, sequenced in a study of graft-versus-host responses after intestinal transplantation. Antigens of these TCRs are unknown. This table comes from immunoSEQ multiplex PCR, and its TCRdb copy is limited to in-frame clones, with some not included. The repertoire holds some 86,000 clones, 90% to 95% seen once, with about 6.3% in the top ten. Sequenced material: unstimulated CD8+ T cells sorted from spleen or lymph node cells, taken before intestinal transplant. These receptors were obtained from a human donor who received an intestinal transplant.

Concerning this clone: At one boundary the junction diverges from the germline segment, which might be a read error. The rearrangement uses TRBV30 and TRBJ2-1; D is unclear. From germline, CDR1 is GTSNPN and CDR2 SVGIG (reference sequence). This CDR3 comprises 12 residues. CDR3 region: CAWSAGSNGQFF. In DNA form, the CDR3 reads TGTGCCTGGAGTGCCGGATCCAATGGGCAGTTCTTC.

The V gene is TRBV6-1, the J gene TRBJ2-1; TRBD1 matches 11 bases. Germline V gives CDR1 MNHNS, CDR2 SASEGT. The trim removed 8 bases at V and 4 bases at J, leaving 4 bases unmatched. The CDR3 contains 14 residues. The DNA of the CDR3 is TGTGCCAGCGTGGACAGGGGGCCTTACAATGAGCAGTTCTTC. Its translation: CASVDRGPYNEQFF.

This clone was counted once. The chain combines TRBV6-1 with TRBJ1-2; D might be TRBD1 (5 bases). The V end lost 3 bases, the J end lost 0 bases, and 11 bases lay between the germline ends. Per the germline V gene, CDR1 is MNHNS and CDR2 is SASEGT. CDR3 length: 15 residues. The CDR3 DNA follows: TGTGCCAGCAGTGAGGTAGGGGCAGCTAACTATGGCTACACCTTC. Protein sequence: CASSEVGAANYGYTF.

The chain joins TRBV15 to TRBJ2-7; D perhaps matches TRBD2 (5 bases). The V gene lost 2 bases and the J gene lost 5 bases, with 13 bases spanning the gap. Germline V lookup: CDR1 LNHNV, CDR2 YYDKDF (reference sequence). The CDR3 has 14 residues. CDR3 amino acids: CATSRLRGFDEQYF. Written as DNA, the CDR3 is TGTGCCACCAGCAGACTCCGGGGATTCGACGAGCAGTACTTC.

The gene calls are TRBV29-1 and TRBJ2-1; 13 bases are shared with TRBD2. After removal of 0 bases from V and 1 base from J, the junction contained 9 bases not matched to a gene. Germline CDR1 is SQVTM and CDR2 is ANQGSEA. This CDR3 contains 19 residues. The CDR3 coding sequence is TGCAGCGTTGAAGATTTAGCCACTAGCGGGGGGGCGTCCTACAATGAGCAGTTCTTC. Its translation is CSVEDLATSGGASYNEQFF.